This TCR beta chain was recorded in a study of CD8 T cells in ankylosing spondylitis. Preparation of TCR beta libraries was done by quantitative 5'-RACE with molecular barcodes. TCRdb redid the calling of the 5' RACE reads with MiXCR, one entry per CDR3 protein. The sample yields some 140,000 distinct CDR3 sequences, approximately 10% seen once. The table lists this clonotype with many counts. No antigen is known for it. The CDR3 extends over 13 amino acids. Trimming shortened V by 0 bases and J by 8 bases, and 10 bases separated the two germline ends. Germline lookup yields CDR1 LGHDT and CDR2 YNNKEL (reference sequence). The study, taken as a whole, reports: Characteristic of ankylosing spondylitis blood, it appeared, was a TCR beta motif comprising about eight highly homologous variants. Clones that were linked to disease were CD8+ and were relatively rare in peripheral blood. Clones tied to disease were said to be significantly enriched in matched ankylosing spondylitis synovial fluid.

The genes are TRBV3-1 and TRBJ1-1; the D gene is possibly TRBD1 (5 bases). Source material: blood, either unsorted or a sorted T cell fraction (not recorded which). This receptor was identified in a female donor with ankylosing spondylitis or in good health (not recorded which). The DNA of the CDR3 is TGTGCCAGCAGCCAAGAGCGGGGACCCGAAGCTTTCTTT. It yields the protein CASSQERGPEAFF.